These T cell receptor beta chains were read from a single sample in a study of blood T cell repertoires in COVID-19. TCRdb keeps only in-frame clones here, not all; method: immunoSEQ multiplex PCR. This sample has about 270,000 clones, with around 90% found just once. Sequencing was performed on peripheral blood. The receptor source for this set is a person aged 18 to 35 with COVID-19, enrolled during active disease. Both conserved end residues are part of each CDR3. The order of the fields is clone size, V gene, J gene, D gene, CDR3 length, CDR3 protein, CDR3 DNA. The D gene is left open where the match is weak. Not all rows give a size; the values are once, few, many and, for expanded clones, a class.

clone size: once
V gene: TRBV6-5
J gene: TRBJ1-3
D gene: NA
CDR3 length: 13
CDR3 protein: CASSYLRGNTIYF
CDR3 DNA: TGTGCCAGCAGTTACCTTCGTGGAAACACCATATATTTT

clone size: NA
V gene: TRBV7-9
J gene: TRBJ2-5
D gene: NA
CDR3 length: 13
CDR3 protein: CASSLRGTETQYF
CDR3 DNA: TGTGCCAGCAGCTTAAGGGGCACGGAGACCCAGTACTTC

clone size: NA
V gene: TRBV27
J gene: TRBJ2-5
D gene: TRBD1
CDR3 length: 16
CDR3 protein: CASSGPRQGAGETQYF
CDR3 DNA: TGTGCCAGCAGTGGCCCCAGACAGGGAGCAGGAGAGACCCAGTACTTC

clone size: once
V gene: TRBV5-1
J gene: TRBJ2-7
D gene: TRBD2
CDR3 length: 14
CDR3 protein: CASRSGRASYEQYF
CDR3 DNA: TGCGCCAGCCGTAGCGGGAGGGCCTCCTACGAGCAGTACTTC

clone size: NA
V gene: TRBV5-6
J gene: TRBJ2-5
D gene: TRBD2
CDR3 length: 16
CDR3 protein: CASSSRLLAGQETQYF
CDR3 DNA: TGTGCCAGCAGCTCCCGACTGTTAGCGGGCCAAGAGACCCAGTACTTC

clone size: few
V gene: TRBV28
J gene: TRBJ2-4
D gene: NA
CDR3 length: 14
CDR3 protein: CASSLAGFDDIQYF
CDR3 DNA: TGTGCCAGCAGTTTAGCAGGATTTGATGACATTCAGTACTTC

clone size: NA
V gene: TRBV5-1
J gene: TRBJ1-1
D gene: TRBD1
CDR3 length: 14
CDR3 protein: CASSPGQRNTEAFF
CDR3 DNA: TGCGCCAGCAGTCCGGGACAGAGAAACACTGAAGCTTTCTTT

clone size: NA
V gene: TRBV7-3
J gene: TRBJ1-4
D gene: NA
CDR3 length: 13
CDR3 protein: CASSKGQGEKLFF
CDR3 DNA: TGTGCCAGCAGCAAGGGGCAGGGTGAAAAACTGTTTTTT

clone size: NA
V gene: TRBV25-1
J gene: TRBJ2-2
D gene: NA
CDR3 length: 18
CDR3 protein: CAITDRCRFHSNTGELFF
CDR3 DNA: TGTGCCATCACAGACAGGTGTAGGTTTCATTCGAACACCGGGGAGCTGTTTTTT

clone size: NA
V gene: TRBV12-3/TRBV12-4
J gene: TRBJ2-7
D gene: NA
CDR3 length: 13
CDR3 protein: CASSFRVGYEQYF
CDR3 DNA: TGTGCCAGCAGTTTCAGGGTGGGCTACGAGCAGTACTTC

clone size: NA
V gene: TRBV5-1
J gene: TRBJ2-7
D gene: NA
CDR3 length: 15
CDR3 protein: CASSLGQAGLYEQYF
CDR3 DNA: TGCGCCAGCAGCTTGGGACAGGCCGGACTTTACGAGCAGTACTTC

clone size: NA
V gene: TRBV5-1
J gene: TRBJ2-7
D gene: TRBD1
CDR3 length: 15
CDR3 protein: CATTPGGTGVYEQYF
CDR3 DNA: TGCGCCACCACTCCTGGAGGGACAGGGGTATACGAGCAGTACTTC

clone size: NA
V gene: TRBV9
J gene: TRBJ2-1
D gene: TRBD1
CDR3 length: 17
CDR3 protein: CASSFHPDRGSYNEQFF
CDR3 DNA: TGTGCCAGCAGCTTTCATCCGGACAGGGGATCCTACAATGAGCAGTTCTTC

clone size: once
V gene: TRBV9
J gene: TRBJ2-1
D gene: TRBD2
CDR3 length: 16
CDR3 protein: CASSVTGLAEGNEQFF
CDR3 DNA: TGTGCCAGCAGCGTGACGGGACTAGCGGAAGGGAATGAGCAGTTCTTC

clone size: NA
V gene: TRBV5-1
J gene: TRBJ2-3
D gene: TRBD2
CDR3 length: 15
CDR3 protein: CASSLGLAGFNTQYF
CDR3 DNA: TGCGCCAGCAGCTTGGGACTAGCGGGATTTAATACGCAGTATTTT

clone size: NA
V gene: TRBV3-1/TRBV3-2
J gene: TRBJ2-2
D gene: TRBD2
CDR3 length: 18
CDR3 protein: CASSLGLAGGLLTGELFF
CDR3 DNA: TGTGCCAGCAGCCTTGGACTAGCGGGAGGACTCCTTACCGGGGAGCTGTTTTTT

clone size: NA
V gene: TRBV5-1
J gene: TRBJ2-7
D gene: TRBD1
CDR3 length: 13
CDR3 protein: CASSLETGGEQYF
CDR3 DNA: TGCGCCAGCAGCTTGGAAACAGGGGGAGAGCAGTACTTC

clone size: NA
V gene: TRBV4-1
J gene: TRBJ1-1
D gene: TRBD1
CDR3 length: 15
CDR3 protein: CASRTGTGPNTEAFF
CDR3 DNA: TGCGCCAGCCGAACCGGGACAGGGCCGAACACTGAAGCTTTCTTT

clone size: NA
V gene: TRBV3-1/TRBV3-2
J gene: TRBJ2-3
D gene: NA
CDR3 length: 14
CDR3 protein: CASSLTWSTDTQYF
CDR3 DNA: TGTGCCAGCAGCCTTACCTGGAGTACAGATACGCAGTATTTT

clone size: NA
V gene: TRBV2
J gene: TRBJ1-5
D gene: TRBD1
CDR3 length: 15
CDR3 protein: CASSGDRVGYQPQHF
CDR3 DNA: TGTGCCAGCAGTGGCGACAGGGTGGGGTATCAGCCCCAGCATTTT

clone size: NA
V gene: TRBV7-9
J gene: TRBJ2-5
D gene: TRBD2
CDR3 length: 16
CDR3 protein: CASSLGVAGEVETQYF
CDR3 DNA: TGTGCCAGCAGCTTAGGGGTAGCGGGAGAGGTGGAGACCCAGTACTTC

clone size: NA
V gene: TRBV9
J gene: TRBJ2-1
D gene: TRBD2
CDR3 length: 15
CDR3 protein: CASSVAVSGSNEQFF
CDR3 DNA: TGTGCCAGCAGCGTAGCGGTTAGCGGGAGTAATGAGCAGTTCTTC

clone size: once
V gene: TRBV19
J gene: TRBJ1-1
D gene: NA
CDR3 length: 14
CDR3 protein: CASSIDSGDTEAFF
CDR3 DNA: TGTGCCAGTAGTATAGATTCCGGGGACACTGAAGCTTTCTTT

clone size: NA
V gene: TRBV13
J gene: TRBJ2-6
D gene: TRBD1
CDR3 length: 17
CDR3 protein: CASQGVVDSPGANVLTF
CDR3 DNA: TGTGCTTCACAGGGGGTAGTAGATAGTCCTGGGGCCAACGTCCTGACTTTC

clone size: NA
V gene: TRBV24-1
J gene: TRBJ2-2
D gene: NA
CDR3 length: 17
CDR3 protein: CATSARRIAGNTGELFF
CDR3 DNA: TGTGCCACCAGTGCGAGGAGGATAGCAGGGAACACCGGGGAGCTGTTTTTT

clone size: NA
V gene: TRBV19
J gene: TRBJ1-5
D gene: NA
CDR3 length: 13
CDR3 protein: CASSENSNQPQHF
CDR3 DNA: TGTGCCAGTAGCGAGAATAGCAATCAGCCCCAGCATTTT

clone size: NA
V gene: TRBV9
J gene: TRBJ1-6
D gene: TRBD1
CDR3 length: 16
CDR3 protein: CASSEFTGQYNSPLHF
CDR3 DNA: TGTGCCAGCAGCGAATTCACGGGACAGTATAATTCACCCCTCCACTTT

clone size: NA
V gene: TRBV10-3
J gene: TRBJ2-5
D gene: TRBD1
CDR3 length: 12
CDR3 protein: CAAQGYEETQYF
CDR3 DNA: TGTGCCGCACAGGGGTACGAAGAGACCCAGTACTTC

clone size: NA
V gene: TRBV6-5
J gene: TRBJ1-6
D gene: NA
CDR3 length: 15
CDR3 protein: CASSYLGGTGSPLHF
CDR3 DNA: TGTGCCAGCAGTTACCTTGGCGGGACGGGTTCACCCCTCCACTTT

clone size: NA
V gene: TRBV5-8
J gene: TRBJ1-1
D gene: NA
CDR3 length: 13
CDR3 protein: CASSLARNTEAFF
CDR3 DNA: TGTGCCAGCAGCTTGGCCAGGAACACTGAAGCTTTCTTT

clone size: NA
V gene: TRBV5-1
J gene: TRBJ1-4
D gene: TRBD1
CDR3 length: 15
CDR3 protein: CASSLVEGGSEKLFF
CDR3 DNA: TGCGCCAGCAGCTTGGTGGAAGGGGGCAGTGAAAAACTGTTTTTT

clone size: NA
V gene: TRBV15
J gene: TRBJ2-2
D gene: TRBD2
CDR3 length: 16
CDR3 protein: CATSNWQRDGAGELFF
CDR3 DNA: TGTGCCACCAGTAATTGGCAGCGGGATGGTGCCGGGGAGCTGTTTTTT

clone size: NA
V gene: TRBV28
J gene: TRBJ1-5
D gene: TRBD1
CDR3 length: 19
CDR3 protein: CASSYPRTGGLPGNQPQHF
CDR3 DNA: TGTGCCAGCAGCTACCCCCGGACAGGGGGACTTCCAGGAAATCAGCCCCAGCATTTT

clone size: NA
V gene: TRBV28
J gene: TRBJ2-7
D gene: TRBD2
CDR3 length: 16
CDR3 protein: CASSLKPRLAAYEQYF
CDR3 DNA: TGTGCCAGCAGTTTAAAGCCGCGACTAGCGGCCTACGAGCAGTACTTC

clone size: NA
V gene: TRBV5-1
J gene: TRBJ2-1
D gene: NA
CDR3 length: 12
CDR3 protein: CASSYTEAEQFF
CDR3 DNA: TGCGCCAGCAGTTACACGGAGGCTGAGCAGTTCTTC

clone size: NA
V gene: TRBV27
J gene: TRBJ1-1
D gene: NA
CDR3 length: 13
CDR3 protein: CASSTLRGTEAFF
CDR3 DNA: TGTGCCAGCAGTACTTTACGGGGCACTGAAGCTTTCTTT

clone size: once
V gene: TRBV6-1
J gene: TRBJ1-2
D gene: NA
CDR3 length: 11
CDR3 protein: CASSEPQGYTF
CDR3 DNA: TGTGCCAGCAGTGAACCCCAGGGCTACACCTTC

clone size: NA
V gene: TRBV19
J gene: TRBJ1-2
D gene: NA
CDR3 length: 13
CDR3 protein: CASSQTANYGYTF
CDR3 DNA: TGTGCCAGTAGTCAGACAGCGAACTATGGCTACACCTTC

clone size: NA
V gene: TRBV4-2
J gene: TRBJ2-7
D gene: NA
CDR3 length: 13
CDR3 protein: CASSQEPEYEQYF
CDR3 DNA: TGTGCCAGCAGCCAAGAACCGGAGTACGAGCAGTACTTC

clone size: NA
V gene: TRBV30
J gene: TRBJ2-7
D gene: NA
CDR3 length: 12
CDR3 protein: CAWERSTYEQYF
CDR3 DNA: TGTGCCTGGGAGAGATCCACCTACGAGCAGTACTTC

clone size: NA
V gene: TRBV7-2
J gene: TRBJ1-2
D gene: TRBD1
CDR3 length: 14
CDR3 protein: CASRHLQGAYGYTF
CDR3 DNA: TGTGCCAGCAGGCATCTCCAGGGGGCCTATGGCTACACCTTC

clone size: NA
V gene: TRBV4-1
J gene: TRBJ2-7
D gene: NA
CDR3 length: 15
CDR3 protein: CASSQEEGSFYEQYF
CDR3 DNA: TGCGCCAGCAGCCAAGAGGAGGGATCCTTCTACGAGCAGTACTTC

clone size: NA
V gene: TRBV15
J gene: TRBJ1-4
D gene: NA
CDR3 length: 15
CDR3 protein: CATSRMRGFGEKLFF
CDR3 DNA: TGTGCCACCAGCAGAATGCGGGGTTTTGGTGAAAAACTGTTTTTT